A single T cell receptor (beta chain) is shown here with its context. TCRdb recomputed calls from the 5' RACE reads with MiXCR, one row per CDR3 protein. Of 70,000 to 95,000 distinct CDR3 sequences listed, 10% to 15% were seen once; the top ten hold approximately 41%. The CDR3 is 12 amino acids. V was shortened by 4 bases and J by 10 bases, with 11 bases between the two germline ends. Germline V gene lookup returns CDR1 SEHNR and CDR2 FQNEAQ (reference sequence). The data were obtained in a study of T-cell memory formation after mild COVID-19. V and J are TRBV7-9 and TRBJ2-1, with a possible D match to TRBD2 (5 bases). This TCR came from a man between 18 and 35 years old who had mild COVID-19 (a few samples of this study predate the infection). Cell type and time point are not known. Input material: PBMCs or a T cell subset sorted from them (not recorded which). CDR3 amino acids: CASSSVGGEQFF. The CDR3 bases are TGTGCCAGCAGCTCGGTCGGCGGGGAGCAGTTCTTC.